This T cell receptor (beta chain) appears in the sequencing data of a study of blood T cell repertoires in COVID-19. Across the study: PBMCs, B-cell-depleted T cells, or T cells were the source of the cDNA or gDNA that made up the material.

As handled by the study authors: Amplification of reference gene primers provided the estimated nucleated cell counts. Assay used: immunoSEQ multiplex PCR; TCRdb lists only in-frame clones, some missing. From that table come the V and J calls and clone size; the DNA was used to work out D and trimming. The table has 350,000 to 500,000 clones, approximately 90% seen once. The CDR3 extends over 16 amino acids. V trimming: 5 bases; J trimming: 6 bases; junction bases outside the gene matches: 4. The germline V gene encodes CDR1 SGHNT and CDR2 YENEEA. Material: peripheral blood. This sequence originates from a man aged 18-30 years with COVID-19, enrolled during active disease. The J gene is TRBJ2-1, the V gene TRBV11-3, with 16 bases lining up with TRBD2. CDR3 residues: CASSRGLAGGLNEQFF. In nucleotides, the CDR3 is TGTGCCAGCAGCCGGGGACTAGCGGGGGGGCTCAATGAGCAGTTCTTC.